This TCR beta chain was recovered during a study of blood T cell repertoires in COVID-19. Clones were sequenced by immunoSEQ multiplex PCR, and TCRdb holds only the in-frame ones, with some missing. This sample has some 61,000 clones; roughly 90% occur once, and the top ten carry 6.5% to 9%. Germline CDR1 and CDR2: SNHLY and FYNNEI. Trimming stripped 3 bases from V and 2 bases from J, with 8 bases between. The CDR3 is made up of 13 amino acids. Sequencing input: peripheral blood. The TCR sequence derives from a man aged 25-40 years with acute or convalescent COVID-19. The rearrangement links TRBV2 to TRBJ2-7, with D hard to call. The CDR3 reads CASSDRYPYEQYF. CDR3 sequence (DNA): TGTGCCAGCAGTGATAGATATCCCTACGAGCAGTACTTC.